This TCR beta chain was sequenced during a study of cytotoxic CD8 clonotypes in ibrutinib-treated CLL. The wider study: The patients comprised about a dozen relapsed/refractory and more than 14 treatment-naive cases, approximately 18 IGHV unmutated.

The protocol was immunoSEQ multiplex PCR, while the TCRdb copy is restricted to in-frame clones and leaves out a portion. The table lists approximately 130,000 clones, roughly 84% of them singletons. A note on this clone: Its antigen is not identified.

J gave up 7 bases and V 5 bases, and 4 bases lay outside the gene matches. The CDR3 covers 12 residues. Germline CDR1 LGHNT, CDR2 FRNRAP. Study observations and caveats: For progressing versus sustained-remission patients, sampling times were not the same.

The TCR comes from a human donor with chronic lymphocytic leukemia. The V and J genes are TRBV12-5 and TRBJ1-2, with TRBD1 matching over 7 bases. This specimen was PBMCs, taken after 24 months of ibrutinib treatment. This CDR3 is CASGATGLGYTF. CDR3 nucleotides: TGTGCTAGTGGTGCGACAGGGCTTGGCTACACCTTC.